The rows below give T cell receptor beta chains drawn from one sample of a study of monozygotic twins with cystic fibrosis. Generated by immunoSEQ multiplex PCR, the TCRdb table keeps only in-frame clones and is missing some. This sample has 14,000 or so clones, with about 93% found just once. The sequencing input was blood. The receptors here all came from a girl aged 2 to 9 with cystic fibrosis. CDR3s include the opening cysteine and the closing phenylalanine or tryptophan. Fields, in order: J gene, clone size, D gene, V gene, CDR3 DNA, CDR3 protein. D genes are given only for firm matches. Expanded clones are given a class, and other clones once, few, many or no size at all.

j_gene: TRBJ2-1
abundance: -
d_gene: -
v_gene: TRBV11-1
CDR3nt: TGTGCCAGCTCTCTCGGGGCCTACAATGAGCAGTTCTTC
CDR3aa: CASSLGAYNEQFF

j_gene: TRBJ1-5
abundance: -
d_gene: -
v_gene: TRBV4-1
CDR3nt: TGCGCCAGCAGCCAAGCCTTCCCGCCGTTCTATCAGCCCCAGCATTTT
CDR3aa: CASSQAFPPFYQPQHF

j_gene: TRBJ2-7
abundance: -
d_gene: -
v_gene: TRBV7-7
CDR3nt: TGTGCTAGCAGCCTTAGCAGCTCCTACGAGCAGTACTTC
CDR3aa: CASSLSSSYEQYF

j_gene: TRBJ1-1
abundance: -
d_gene: -
v_gene: TRBV18
CDR3nt: TGTGCCAGCTCACCATCCCGCGACACTGAAGCTTTCTTT
CDR3aa: CASSPSRDTEAFF

j_gene: TRBJ2-1
abundance: -
d_gene: TRBD1
v_gene: TRBV5-6
CDR3nt: TGTGCCAGCAGCTTTTTGTCCAGGGGGCTAAATGAGCAGTTCTTC
CDR3aa: CASSFLSRGLNEQFF

j_gene: TRBJ2-7
abundance: -
d_gene: -
v_gene: TRBV28
CDR3nt: TGTGCCAGCAGTAAGCAGAGCCCCTACGAGCAGTACTTC
CDR3aa: CASSKQSPYEQYF

j_gene: TRBJ2-7
abundance: -
d_gene: TRBD2
v_gene: TRBV5-4
CDR3nt: TGTGCCAGCAGCAGAATTAGCGGGACGCCCTACGAGCAGTACTTC
CDR3aa: CASSRISGTPYEQYF

j_gene: TRBJ1-1
abundance: -
d_gene: TRBD1
v_gene: TRBV4-1
CDR3nt: TGCGCCAGCAGCCACCTCCACGGACAGGGCAGCACTGAAGCTTTCTTT
CDR3aa: CASSHLHGQGSTEAFF

j_gene: TRBJ1-5
abundance: -
d_gene: -
v_gene: TRBV6-6
CDR3nt: TGTGCCAGCGACGGCCGGGACAATAATCAGCCCCAGCATTTT
CDR3aa: CASDGRDNNQPQHF

j_gene: TRBJ1-2
abundance: -
d_gene: TRBD1
v_gene: TRBV27
CDR3nt: TGTGCCAGCAGTTTTTACAGGGGGCCATTCTATGGCTACACCTTC
CDR3aa: CASSFYRGPFYGYTF

j_gene: TRBJ2-2
abundance: -
d_gene: -
v_gene: TRBV13
CDR3nt: TGTGCCAGCAGCGTTGGGGGGACTTTGAACACCGGGGAGCTGTTTTTT
CDR3aa: CASSVGGTLNTGELFF

j_gene: TRBJ2-6
abundance: -
d_gene: TRBD1
v_gene: TRBV28
CDR3nt: TGTGCCAGCAGTTTAGGGACAGGGATCGCTGGGGCCAACGTCCTGACTTTC
CDR3aa: CASSLGTGIAGANVLTF

j_gene: TRBJ2-7
abundance: -
d_gene: TRBD2
v_gene: TRBV19
CDR3nt: TGTGCCAGTAGTCCCGGACTAGTAATCGACGAGCAGTACTTC
CDR3aa: CASSPGLVIDEQYF

j_gene: TRBJ2-3
abundance: -
d_gene: -
v_gene: TRBV10-3
CDR3nt: TGTGCCATCAGTGAGGAACTATACACAGATACGCAGTATTTT
CDR3aa: CAISEELYTDTQYF

j_gene: TRBJ2-7
abundance: -
d_gene: -
v_gene: TRBV2
CDR3nt: TGTGCCAGCAGTGAAGGCCTTTATTACGAGCAGTACTTC
CDR3aa: CASSEGLYYEQYF

j_gene: TRBJ2-6
abundance: -
d_gene: -
v_gene: TRBV5-4
CDR3nt: TGTGCCAGCAGCTTGTCCAGGGCCCCTGGGGCCAACGTCCTGACTTTC
CDR3aa: CASSLSRAPGANVLTF

j_gene: TRBJ2-5
abundance: -
d_gene: -
v_gene: TRBV5-6
CDR3nt: TGTGCCAGCAGCCTACCGAGCCGCCCTCAAGAGACCCAGTACTTC
CDR3aa: CASSLPSRPQETQYF

j_gene: TRBJ2-7
abundance: -
d_gene: TRBD1
v_gene: TRBV5-1
CDR3nt: TGCGCCAGCAGCTTAGGGACAGGGGGCGAGGAGCAGTACTTC
CDR3aa: CASSLGTGGEEQYF

j_gene: TRBJ2-3
abundance: once
d_gene: -
v_gene: TRBV9
CDR3nt: TGTGCCAGCAGCCCCTGGGACACAGAGGTAGGAGATACGCAGTATTTT
CDR3aa: CASSPWDTEVGDTQYF

j_gene: TRBJ2-1
abundance: -
d_gene: -
v_gene: TRBV15
CDR3nt: TGTGCCACCAGCATCAGTAGGAACTCCTACAATGAGCAGTTCTTC
CDR3aa: CATSISRNSYNEQFF

j_gene: TRBJ1-5
abundance: -
d_gene: -
v_gene: TRBV18
CDR3nt: TGTGCCAGCTCACTTCTCAGGGGTTCCGGCCAGCCCCAGCATTTT
CDR3aa: CASSLLRGSGQPQHF

j_gene: TRBJ2-7
abundance: once
d_gene: TRBD1
v_gene: TRBV28
CDR3nt: TGTGCCAGCAGTTCCACTCGACAGGGGCCCAGCTACGAGCAGTACTTC
CDR3aa: CASSSTRQGPSYEQYF

j_gene: TRBJ1-2
abundance: once
d_gene: TRBD1
v_gene: TRBV28
CDR3nt: TGTGCCAGCAGTTTAACGGCGGGACAGCGCTTTGGCTACACCTTC
CDR3aa: CASSLTAGQRFGYTF

j_gene: TRBJ1-2
abundance: -
d_gene: -
v_gene: TRBV5-8
CDR3nt: TGTGCCAGCAGCTGGGCGGCGGAGAGTGGCTACACCTTC
CDR3aa: CASSWAAESGYTF

j_gene: TRBJ2-1
abundance: once
d_gene: TRBD2
v_gene: TRBV14
CDR3nt: TGTGCCAGCAGCCAGAAAGCGGGAGGAACCTACAATGAGCAGTTCTTC
CDR3aa: CASSQKAGGTYNEQFF